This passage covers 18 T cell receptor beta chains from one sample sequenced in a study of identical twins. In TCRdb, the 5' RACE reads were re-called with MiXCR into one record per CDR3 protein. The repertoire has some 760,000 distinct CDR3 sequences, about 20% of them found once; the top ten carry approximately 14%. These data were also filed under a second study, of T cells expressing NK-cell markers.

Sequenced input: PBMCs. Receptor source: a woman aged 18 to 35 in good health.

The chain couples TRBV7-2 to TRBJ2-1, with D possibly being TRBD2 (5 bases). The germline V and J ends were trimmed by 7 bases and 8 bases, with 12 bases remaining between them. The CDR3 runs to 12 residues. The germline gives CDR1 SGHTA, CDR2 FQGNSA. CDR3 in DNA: TGTGCCAGCACCACGGGGTTACATGAGCAGTTCTTC. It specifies CASTTGLHEQFF.

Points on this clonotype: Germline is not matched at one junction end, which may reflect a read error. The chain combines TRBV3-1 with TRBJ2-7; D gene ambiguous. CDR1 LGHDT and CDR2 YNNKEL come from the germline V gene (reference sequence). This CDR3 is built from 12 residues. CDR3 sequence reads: CASSKDELEQYF. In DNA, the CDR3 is TGTGCCAGCAGCAAAGACGAGCTAGAGCAGTACTTC.

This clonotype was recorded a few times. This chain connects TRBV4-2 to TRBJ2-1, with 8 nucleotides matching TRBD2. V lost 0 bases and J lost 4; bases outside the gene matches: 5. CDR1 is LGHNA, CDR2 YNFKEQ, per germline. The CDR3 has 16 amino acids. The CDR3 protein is CASSQDISGGYNEQFF. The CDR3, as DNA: TGTGCCAGCAGCCAAGATATCAGCGGGGGTTACAATGAGCAGTTCTTC.

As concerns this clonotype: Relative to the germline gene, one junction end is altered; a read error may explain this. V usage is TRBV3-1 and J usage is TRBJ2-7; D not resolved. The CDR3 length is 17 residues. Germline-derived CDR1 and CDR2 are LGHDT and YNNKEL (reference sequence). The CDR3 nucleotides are TGTGCCACCAGCCAACACGGTTTGGAAGGCCTCTCCTACGAGCAGTACTTC. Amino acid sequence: CATSQHGLEGLSYEQYF.

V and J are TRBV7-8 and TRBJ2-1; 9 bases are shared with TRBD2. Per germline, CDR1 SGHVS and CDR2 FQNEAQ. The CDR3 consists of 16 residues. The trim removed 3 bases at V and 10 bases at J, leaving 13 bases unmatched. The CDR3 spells CASSLDTSGSRGEQFF. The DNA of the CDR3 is TGTGCCAGCAGCTTGGATACTAGCGGGTCCCGGGGAGAGCAGTTCTTC. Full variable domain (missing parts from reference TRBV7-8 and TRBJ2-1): GAGVSQSPRYKVAKRGQDVALRCDPISGHVSLFWYQQALGQGPEFLTYFQNEAQLDKSGLPSDRFFAERPEGSVSTLKIQRTQQEDSAVYLCASSLDTSGSRGEQFFGPGTRLTVL.

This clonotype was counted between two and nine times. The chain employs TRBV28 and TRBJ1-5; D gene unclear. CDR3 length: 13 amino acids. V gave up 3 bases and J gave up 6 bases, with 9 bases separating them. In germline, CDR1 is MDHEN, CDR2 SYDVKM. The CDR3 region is CASSFQVSQPQHF. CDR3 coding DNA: TGTGCCAGCAGTTTTCAAGTAAGTCAGCCCCAGCATTTT.

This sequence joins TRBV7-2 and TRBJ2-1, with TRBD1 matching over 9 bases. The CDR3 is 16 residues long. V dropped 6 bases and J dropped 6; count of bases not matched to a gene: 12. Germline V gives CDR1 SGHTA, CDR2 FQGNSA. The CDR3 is CASRQRTGTGINEQFF. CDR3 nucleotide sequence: TGTGCCAGCAGGCAGCGCACCGGGACAGGGATCAATGAGCAGTTCTTC.

Here the CDR3 DNA reads TGTGCCAGCATTACGGGGAAAGCTCGGGGGCCAGATACGCAGTATTTT. Translating it yields CASITGKARGPDTQYF. The chain recombines TRBV2 with TRBJ2-3; perhaps D is TRBD1 or TRBD2 (6 bases each). Germline CDR1 and CDR2: SNHLY and FYNNEI. This CDR3 contains 16 residues. Trimming pared 7 bases from V and 4 bases from J, leaving 21 bases between.

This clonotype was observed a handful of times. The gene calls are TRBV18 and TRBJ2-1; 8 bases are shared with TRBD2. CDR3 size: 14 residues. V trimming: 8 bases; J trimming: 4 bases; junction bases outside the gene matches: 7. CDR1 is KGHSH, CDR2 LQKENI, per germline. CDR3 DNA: TGTGCCAGCCAAAGCGGGAGAGTATACAATGAGCAGTTCTTC. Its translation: CASQSGRVYNEQFF.

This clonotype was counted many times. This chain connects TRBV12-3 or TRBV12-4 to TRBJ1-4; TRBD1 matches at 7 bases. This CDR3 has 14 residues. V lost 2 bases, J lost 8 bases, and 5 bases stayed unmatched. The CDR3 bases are TGTGCCAGCAGTTTATTCACAGGGGACGAAAAACTGTTTTTT. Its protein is CASSLFTGDEKLFF.

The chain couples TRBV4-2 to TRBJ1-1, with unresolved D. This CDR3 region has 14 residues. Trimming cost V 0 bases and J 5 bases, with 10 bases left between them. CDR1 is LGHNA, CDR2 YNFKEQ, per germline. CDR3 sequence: CASSQDGWRTEAFF. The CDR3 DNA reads TGTGCCAGCAGCCAAGACGGCTGGCGGACTGAAGCTTTCTTT.

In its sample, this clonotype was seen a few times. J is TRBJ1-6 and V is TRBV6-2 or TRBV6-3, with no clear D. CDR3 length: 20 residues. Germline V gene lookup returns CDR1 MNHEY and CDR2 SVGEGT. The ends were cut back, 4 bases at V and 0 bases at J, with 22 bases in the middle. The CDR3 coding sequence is TGTGCCAGCAGTTCCCTATGGACCCGGACGGGGAGCTCCTATAATTCACCCCTCCACTTT. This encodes CASSSLWTRTGSSYNSPLHF.

As DNA, the CDR3 is TGTGCCAGCAGTTTTGTGGGGCGCCGTGGCTACACCTTC. Translated, it gives CASSFVGRRGYTF. V and J are TRBV12-3 or TRBV12-4 and TRBJ1-2; a weak D match, TRBD1 (5 bases). The V end was cut by 3 bases, the J end by 7 bases, with 12 bases between. CDR3 length: 13 amino acids.

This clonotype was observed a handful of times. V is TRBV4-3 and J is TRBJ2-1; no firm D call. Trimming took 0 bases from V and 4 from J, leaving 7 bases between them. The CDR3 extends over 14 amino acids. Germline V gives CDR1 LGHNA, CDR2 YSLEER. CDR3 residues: CASSQDTDYNEQFF. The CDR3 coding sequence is TGCGCCAGCAGCCAAGATACGGATTACAATGAGCAGTTCTTC.

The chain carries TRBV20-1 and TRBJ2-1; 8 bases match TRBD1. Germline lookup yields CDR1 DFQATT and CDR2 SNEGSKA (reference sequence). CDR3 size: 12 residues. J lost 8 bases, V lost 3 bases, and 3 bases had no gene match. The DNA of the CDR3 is TGCAGTGCTAGTAGGACAGGGTATGAGCAGTTCTTC. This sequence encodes CSASRTGYEQFF.

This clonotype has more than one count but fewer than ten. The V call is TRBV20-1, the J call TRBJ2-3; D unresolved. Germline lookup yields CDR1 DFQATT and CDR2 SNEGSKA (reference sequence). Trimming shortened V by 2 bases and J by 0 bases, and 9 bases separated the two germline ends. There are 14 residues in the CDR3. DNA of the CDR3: TGCAGTGCTAGACTAGGACCAAGCACAGATACGCAGTATTTT. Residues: CSARLGPSTDTQYF.

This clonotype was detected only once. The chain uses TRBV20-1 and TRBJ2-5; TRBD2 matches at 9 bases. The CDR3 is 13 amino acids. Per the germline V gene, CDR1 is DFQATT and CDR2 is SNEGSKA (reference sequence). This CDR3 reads CRAGTSWGETQYF. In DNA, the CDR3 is TGCAGAGCTGGGACTAGCTGGGGAGAGACCCAGTACTTC.

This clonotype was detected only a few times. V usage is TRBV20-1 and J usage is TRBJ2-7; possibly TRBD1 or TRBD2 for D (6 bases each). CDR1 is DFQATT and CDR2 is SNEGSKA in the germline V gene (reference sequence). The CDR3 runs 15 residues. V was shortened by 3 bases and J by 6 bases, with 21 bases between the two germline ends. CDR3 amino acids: CSARGDGGRVPEQYF. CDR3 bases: TGCAGTGCTAGGGGGGATGGGGGGCGAGTCCCCGAGCAGTACTTC.